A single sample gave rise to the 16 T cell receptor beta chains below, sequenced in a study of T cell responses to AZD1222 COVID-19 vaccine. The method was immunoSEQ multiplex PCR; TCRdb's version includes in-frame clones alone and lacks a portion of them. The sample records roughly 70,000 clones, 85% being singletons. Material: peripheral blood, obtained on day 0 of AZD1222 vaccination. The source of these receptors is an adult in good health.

The chain's CDR3 is CASSQDRTGFGYTF. The CDR3 DNA reads as TGCGCCAGCAGCCAGGACCGGACAGGGTTTGGCTACACCTTC. The chain employs TRBV4-1 and TRBJ1-2; TRBD1 matches at 8 bases. The CDR3 contains 14 residues. The germline V gene encodes CDR1 MGHRA and CDR2 YSYEKL. The V segment lost 3 bases and the J segment 7 bases; nucleotides outside the gene matches: 7.

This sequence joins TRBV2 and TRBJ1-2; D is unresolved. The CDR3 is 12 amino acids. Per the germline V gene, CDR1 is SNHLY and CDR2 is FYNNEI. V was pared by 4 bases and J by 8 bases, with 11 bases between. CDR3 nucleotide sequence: TGTGCCAGCAGTGCTCCTGGCCCCGGCTACACCTTC. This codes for CASSAPGPGYTF.

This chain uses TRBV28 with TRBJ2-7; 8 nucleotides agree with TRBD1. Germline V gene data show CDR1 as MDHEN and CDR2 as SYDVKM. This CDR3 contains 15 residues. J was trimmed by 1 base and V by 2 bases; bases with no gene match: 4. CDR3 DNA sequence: TGTGCCAGCAGTTTACACGGACAGGGTTCCTACGAGCAGTACTTC. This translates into CASSLHGQGSYEQYF.

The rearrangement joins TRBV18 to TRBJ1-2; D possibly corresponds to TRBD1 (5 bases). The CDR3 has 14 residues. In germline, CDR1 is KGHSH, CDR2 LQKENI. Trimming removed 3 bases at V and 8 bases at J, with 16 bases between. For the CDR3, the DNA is TGTGCCAGCTCACCTTCGACTGGGGGTAGAGGCTACACCTTC. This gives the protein CASSPSTGGRGYTF.

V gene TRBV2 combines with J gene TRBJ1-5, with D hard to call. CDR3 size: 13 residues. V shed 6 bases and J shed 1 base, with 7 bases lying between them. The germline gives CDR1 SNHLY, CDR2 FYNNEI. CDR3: CASRRISNQPQHF. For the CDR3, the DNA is TGTGCCAGCAGGCGGATAAGCAATCAGCCCCAGCATTTT.

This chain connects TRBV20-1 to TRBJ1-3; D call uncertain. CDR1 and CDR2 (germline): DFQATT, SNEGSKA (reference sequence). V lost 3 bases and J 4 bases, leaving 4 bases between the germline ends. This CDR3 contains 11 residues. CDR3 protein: CSASYGNTIYF. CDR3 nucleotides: TGCAGTGCTAGCTACGGAAACACCATATATTTT.

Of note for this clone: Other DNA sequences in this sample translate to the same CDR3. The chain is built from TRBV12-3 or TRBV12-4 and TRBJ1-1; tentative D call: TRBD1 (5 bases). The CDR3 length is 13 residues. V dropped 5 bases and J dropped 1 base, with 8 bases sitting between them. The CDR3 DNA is TGTGCCAGCAGTCCCCAGGGGAACACTGAAGCTTTCTTT. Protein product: CASSPQGNTEAFF.

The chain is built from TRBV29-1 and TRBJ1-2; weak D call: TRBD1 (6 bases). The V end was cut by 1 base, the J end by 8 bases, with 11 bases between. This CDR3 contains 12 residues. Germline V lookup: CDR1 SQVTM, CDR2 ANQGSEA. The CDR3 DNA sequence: TGCAGCGTTGAAGGACAGGAAGACGGCTACACCTTC. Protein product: CSVEGQEDGYTF.

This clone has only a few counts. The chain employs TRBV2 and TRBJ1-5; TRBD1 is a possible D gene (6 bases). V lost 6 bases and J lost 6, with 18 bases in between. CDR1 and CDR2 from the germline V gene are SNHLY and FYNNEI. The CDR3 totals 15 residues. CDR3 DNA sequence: TGTGCCAGCAGGCCACCGGGGGGCGCGGGTCAGCCCCAGCATTTT. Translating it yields CASRPPGGAGQPQHF.

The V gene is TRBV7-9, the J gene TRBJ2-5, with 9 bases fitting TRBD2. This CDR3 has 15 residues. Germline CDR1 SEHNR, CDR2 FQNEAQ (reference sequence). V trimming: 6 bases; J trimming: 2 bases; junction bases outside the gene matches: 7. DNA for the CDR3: TGTGCCAGCAGTCCATTAGCGGGGGTGCAAGAGACCCAGTACTTC. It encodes CASSPLAGVQETQYF.

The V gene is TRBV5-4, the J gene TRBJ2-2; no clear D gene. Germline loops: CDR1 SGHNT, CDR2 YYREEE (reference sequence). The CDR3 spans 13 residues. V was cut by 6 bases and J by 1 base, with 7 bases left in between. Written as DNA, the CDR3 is TGTGCCAGCACCTTATGGAACACCGGGGAGCTGTTTTTT. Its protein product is CASTLWNTGELFF.

This CDR3 is CASSPRDGRSNEQFF. CDR3 sequence (DNA): TGTGCCAGCTCACCACGCGACGGGAGAAGCAATGAGCAGTTCTTC. J is TRBJ2-1 and V is TRBV18, with D possibly being TRBD2 (6 bases). The germline gives CDR1 KGHSH, CDR2 LQKENI. V gave up 1 base and J gave up 6 bases, with 13 bases separating them. The CDR3 loop spans 15 amino acids.

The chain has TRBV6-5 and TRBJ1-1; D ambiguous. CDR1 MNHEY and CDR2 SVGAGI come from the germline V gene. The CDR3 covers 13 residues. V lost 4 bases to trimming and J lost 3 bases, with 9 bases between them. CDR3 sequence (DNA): TGTGCCAGCAGTTTTTTCGGAGACACTGAAGCTTTCTTT. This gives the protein CASSFFGDTEAFF.

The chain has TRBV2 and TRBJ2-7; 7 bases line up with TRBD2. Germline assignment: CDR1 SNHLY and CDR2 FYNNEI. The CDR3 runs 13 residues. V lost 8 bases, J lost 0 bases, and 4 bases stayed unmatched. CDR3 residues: CASGGSSSYEQYF. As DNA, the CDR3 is TGTGCCAGCGGCGGGAGTAGCTCCTACGAGCAGTACTTC. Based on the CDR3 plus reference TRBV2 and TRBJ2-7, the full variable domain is EPEVTQTPSHQVTQMGQEVILRCVPISNHLYFYWYRQILGQKVEFLVSFYNNEISEKSEIFDDQFSVERPDGSNFTLKIRSTKLEDSAMYFCASGGSSSYEQYFGPGTRLTVT.

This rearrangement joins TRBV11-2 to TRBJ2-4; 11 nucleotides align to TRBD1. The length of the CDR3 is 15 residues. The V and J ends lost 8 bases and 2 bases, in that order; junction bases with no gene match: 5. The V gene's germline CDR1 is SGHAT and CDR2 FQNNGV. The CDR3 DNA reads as TGTGCCAGCGGACAGGGGGCTAGCACCAAAAACATTCAGTACTTC. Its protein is CASGQGASTKNIQYF. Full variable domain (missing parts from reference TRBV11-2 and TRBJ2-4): EAGVAQSPRYKIIEKRQSVAFWCNPISGHATLYWYQQILGQGPKLLIQFQNNGVVDDSQLPKDRFSAERLKGVDSTLKIQPAKLEDSAVYLCASGQGASTKNIQYFGAGTRLSVL.

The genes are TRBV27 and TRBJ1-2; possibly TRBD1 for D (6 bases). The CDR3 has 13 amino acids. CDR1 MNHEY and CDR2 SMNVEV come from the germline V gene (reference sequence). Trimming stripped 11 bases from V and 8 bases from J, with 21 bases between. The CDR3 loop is CARTSPGRGGYTF. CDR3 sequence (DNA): TGTGCCCGCACCTCCCCGGGGAGGGGGGGCTACACCTTC.